This T cell receptor beta chain was observed in a study of identical twins listed by TCRdb under 2016. Background for the entire study: TCR alpha and beta repertoires from monozygotic twins, unrelated adults of various ages and cord blood were deep-sequenced to test whether fetal clonotypes persist. To rule out contamination, replicate twin experiments were performed at different times with different library preparation protocols.

Every donor was a healthy Caucasian. Three pairs of female monozygotic twins, all aged about 18 to 30 years, made up the twin cohort. CD4+ and CD8+ T cell populations were isolated with positive isolation kits from Invitrogen. Library creation used 5' RACE. Sequencing used an Illumina HiSeq 2000. A universal primer binding site was added through template switching, and the final cDNA carried a unique molecular identifier so that TCR cDNA molecules could be counted accurately. First-strand cDNA for TCR alpha and beta chains was synthesized from specific primers in the conserved constant-segment region. To control for contamination, every cDNA library was double barcoded, receiving both a SMART-Mk sample barcode and Illumina barcodes. TruSeq adapter sequences and Illumina sample barcodes were added in two successive PCR steps. TCR alpha and beta cDNA libraries were sequenced on the Illumina HiSeq platform with custom primers. Under the source paper's analysis protocol: Unique molecular identifiers were extracted from raw reads with MiGEC, and CDR3 positions were determined with MiXCR. For each individual, recombination models were inferred using an EM algorithm with the repgenHMM and IGoR tools. Shared clonotypes were analyzed with the tcR package in R, and sharing was normalized by the product of cloneset sizes. Out-of-frame nonproductive sequences were analyzed to study raw recombination free of thymic and clonal selection effects. In-frame beta chains were kept once TCRdb had trimmed the public reads at Q25 with fastp and called clones with MiXCR. Rows with a matching CDR3 protein are joined into one entry that keeps the most common DNA and genes. The V and J calls shown here were made by TCRdb, not taken from the authors' results. This sample lists more than 400,000 distinct CDR3 sequences; nearly 15% were detected once. The ten largest clones represent roughly 0.46% of the sample.

The germline V gene encodes CDR1 SGHTA and CDR2 FQGTGA. V ends up 4 bases short and J 7 bases short, with an unmatched junction base count of 10. Measured from the cysteine to the phenylalanine, the CDR3 is 15 residues long. Only the CDR3 portion is preserved as DNA: 45 bases, with reading frame beginning at the first base. Worth noting for this clonotype: There is no known antigen for this receptor. No much larger clone exists at a distance of one base, and base qualities are not known.

Broader findings and caveats from the paper: In monozygotic twins, out-of-frame TCR alpha sharing was systematically underestimated by recombination models, although the models agreed with sharing between unrelated individuals. Abundant cord blood beta clonotypes carried fewer insertions; young adult naive repertoires showed a weaker similar trend, while memory repertoires showed none. Zero-insertion analyses could be partly confounded by invariant T cells such as MAIT and iNKT, though diverse VJ usage argued against such confounding for most clonotypes. Out-of-frame TCR alpha sequences shared between twins showed an excess of low generation-probability sequences compared with coincidental sharing between unrelated individuals. A weaker excess of twin sharing was found in beta out-of-frame sequences because the signal-to-noise ratio was lowered by fewer shared sequences. Because the same donors could not be followed over many years, the conclusions relied on cross-sectional statistical analysis.

These records were also assigned to another study, of yellow fever vaccine responses in identical twins. As the second publication notes: The authors reported that the T cell response to vaccination in identical twins appeared partly convergent and partly personalized. In the study, vaccine-responding T cell clones were precisely tracked in identical twins.

The sequenced sample was CD4+ T cells sorted from blood. The origin of this receptor is a woman under 30 in good health. The sequence is built from TRBV7-3 and TRBJ2-1; 7 junctional bases match TRBD2. Here the CDR3 is given as CASSWGDYQGNEQFF. In nucleotide form, the sequence is TGTGCCAGCAGCTGGGGGGACTACCAAGGGAATGAGCAGTTCTTC.